Below, 5 T cell receptor beta chains from the same sample are listed, as sequenced in a study of T cell clonotyping in hematopoietic cell transplantation (dated by TCRdb to the early 2020s). Reading the label with the study, this specimen's time point is: recipient sample about 28 days before transplant, after cytoreduction. Receptor libraries were prepared by the immunoSEQ multiplex PCR assay. Here the immuneACCESS table is served through TCRdb, limited to in-frame sequences with V and J called. Missing clones are a known gap in these copies; in checked studies unresolved V genes cover under half, and the rest lacks a known reason. For this sample the table gives about 49,000 clones, of which 70% to 90% were detected only once. The biggest ten clones account for around 5.5% of the sample. The specimen comprised peripheral blood mononuclear cells, sampled before stem cell transplant. The receptors come from a man aged 60 to 75 with biphenotypic leukemia. Some clones in this sample may be carry-over from other donors' samples.

The chain has TRBV28 and TRBJ1-2; D perhaps matches TRBD1 (5 bases). Deletions cut 6 bases from V and 6 bases from J, with 14 bases between. Germline CDR1 reads MDHEN; CDR2 reads SYDVKM. The CDR3 is 13 amino acids. In nucleotides, the CDR3 is TGTGCCAGCAGGCGAAGCGGGGGGGATGGCTACACCTTC. It codes for CASRRSGGDGYTF.

The chain uses TRBV10-2 and TRBJ2-7; D is uncertain. Trimming shortened V by 4 bases and J by 3 bases, and 10 bases separated the two germline ends. Germline V gene sequence: CDR1 WSHSY, CDR2 SAAADI. The CDR3 length is 13 residues. The DNA of the CDR3 is TGCGCCAGCAGTGGAGGAGTAAACTACGAGCAGTACTTC. As protein: CASSGGVNYEQYF.

The gene calls are TRBV27 and TRBJ1-1; 7 bases are a match to TRBD1. V shed 5 bases and J 0 bases; nucleotides not matched to a gene: 6. The CDR3 loop spans 15 amino acids. Germline-derived CDR1 and CDR2 are MNHEY and SMNVEV (reference sequence). As DNA, the CDR3 is TGTGCCAGCAGTCGGGACAGAAACATGAACACTGAAGCTTTCTTT. Protein sequence: CASSRDRNMNTEAFF.

This clone was seen more than once but under ten times. V usage is TRBV27 and J usage is TRBJ2-7, with TRBD1 matching 10 bases. CDR1 is MNHEY, CDR2 SMNVEV, per germline (reference sequence). J was trimmed by 5 bases and V by 4 bases; bases with no gene match: 11. The CDR3 length is 16 residues. The CDR3 DNA reads TGTGCCAGCAGTTCCGTCGAGCCGGGACAGGGGAACGAGCAGTACTTC. Translated: CASSSVEPGQGNEQYF.

The chain has TRBV6-5 and TRBJ2-7, with TRBD1 matching 9 bases. Germline CDR1 and CDR2: MNHEY and SVGAGI. After removal of 2 bases from V and 4 bases from J, the junction contained 6 bases not matched to a gene. The CDR3 has 15 amino acids. CDR3 DNA: TGTGCCAGCAGTTACCGAGGACAGGGGACGTACGAGCAGTACTTC. It specifies CASSYRGQGTYEQYF.